One and the same sample provided the 25 T cell receptor beta chains below, sequenced in a study of T-cell memory formation after mild COVID-19. One entry per CDR3 protein, called by TCRdb with MiXCR from the 5' RACE reads. The data show roughly 190,000 distinct CDR3 sequences, with approximately 20% seen just once and approximately 2.4% held by the top ten. Sequencing used PBMCs or a T cell subset sorted from them (not recorded which). These receptors came from an adult woman who had mild COVID-19 (a few samples of this study predate the infection). Cell type and time point are not known.

V is TRBV20-1 and J is TRBJ1-5, with D maybe TRBD1 (5 bases). V lost 2 bases and J lost 3, with 11 bases in between. Germline V gene lookup returns CDR1 DFQATT and CDR2 SNEGSKA (reference sequence). This CDR3 is 14 amino acids long. The CDR3 DNA follows: TGCAGTGCTAGACTCCCAGGGTCCAATCAGCCCCAGCATTTT. Translating it yields CSARLPGSNQPQHF.

This rearrangement joins TRBV12-3 or TRBV12-4 to TRBJ1-1, with D possibly TRBD1 on 5 matching bases. V lost 3 bases and J lost 8, with 16 bases in between. This CDR3 comprises 14 residues. The CDR3 region is CASSLVAGAGEAFF. DNA for the CDR3: TGTGCCAGCAGTTTGGTCGCTGGGGCAGGGGAAGCTTTCTTT.

This clonotype was detected only a few times. This sequence joins TRBV9 and TRBJ2-1; D may match TRBD1 or TRBD2 (5 bases each). CDR3 length: 17 amino acids. CDR1 SGDLS and CDR2 YYNGEE come from the germline V gene. The V end lost 0 bases, the J end lost 3 bases, and 16 bases lay between the germline ends. The CDR3 is CASSVAGQGGLYNEQFF. The CDR3, as DNA: TGTGCCAGCAGCGTAGCGGGGCAGGGTGGCCTCTACAATGAGCAGTTCTTC.

This clonotype was recorded many times. The J gene is TRBJ2-1, the V gene TRBV4-2; tentatively, D is TRBD2 (5 bases). CDR1 is LGHNA, CDR2 YNFKEQ, per germline. The CDR3 has 15 residues. Trimming pared 0 bases from V and 5 bases from J, leaving 11 bases between. The DNA for the CDR3 is TGTGCCAGCAGCCAAGATCCGGGATTGGACAATGAGCAGTTCTTC. Translation: CASSQDPGLDNEQFF.

This clonotype turned up a few times. The gene calls are TRBV24-1 and TRBJ2-1, with D tentatively TRBD1 (6 bases). In germline, CDR1 is KGHDR, CDR2 SFDVKD. The CDR3 runs 14 residues. V gave up 6 bases and J gave up 7 bases, with 15 bases separating them. The CDR3 region has the DNA TGTGCCACCAGTCTCCAGGGGACGTCGAATGAGCAGTTCTTC. Translated: CATSLQGTSNEQFF.

This clonotype turned up a few times. The chain has TRBV20-1 and TRBJ2-4; 8 positions match TRBD1. Germline trimming cut 3 bases from V and 2 bases from J; bases unmatched to any gene: 9. Germline V lookup: CDR1 DFQATT, CDR2 SNEGSKA (reference sequence). The CDR3 is made up of 16 amino acids. CDR3 nucleotide sequence: TGCAGTGCTAGTCCCCCAGGGGGCTACTCCAAAAACATTCAGTACTTC. The encoded protein is CSASPPGGYSKNIQYF.

This chain uses TRBV6-2 or TRBV6-3 with TRBJ2-7; D is unclear. V gave up 2 bases and J gave up 0 bases, with 8 bases separating them. The CDR3 sequence is 14 residues long. Germline V gene data show CDR1 as MNHEY and CDR2 as SVGEGT. CDR3 region: CASSYGPSSYEQYF. CDR3 DNA: TGTGCCAGCAGTTACGGGCCGTCCTCCTACGAGCAGTACTTC.

This chain connects TRBV5-8 to TRBJ1-2; tentatively, D is TRBD1 (6 bases). Germline V gene data show CDR1 as SGHTS and CDR2 as YDEGEE. The CDR3 is 14 amino acids. V was clipped by 4 bases and J by 4 bases, with 14 bases between them. CDR3 sequence (DNA): TGTGCCAGCAGCCGGGGGCAGGAGGGCTATGGCTACACCTTC. Its protein product is CASSRGQEGYGYTF.

The J gene is TRBJ2-7, the V gene TRBV7-9, with TRBD1 identical over 7 bases. Germline CDR1 is SEHNR and CDR2 is FQNEAQ (reference sequence). The CDR3 extends over 16 amino acids. V was pared by 5 bases and J by 0 bases, with 10 bases of the junction left unmatched. The chain's CDR3 is CASSETPGQISYEQYF. CDR3 DNA: TGTGCCAGCAGCGAGACCCCGGGACAGATCTCCTACGAGCAGTACTTC.

This clonotype was detected only a few times. The rearrangement joins TRBV7-9 to TRBJ2-7; D not resolved. V lost 5 bases to trimming and J lost 0 bases, with 11 bases between them. The germline V gene has CDR1 SEHNR and CDR2 FQNEAQ (reference sequence). The length of the CDR3 is 14 residues. CDR3 amino acids: CASSGAGHSYEQYF. CDR3 DNA sequence: TGTGCCAGCAGCGGAGCCGGGCACTCCTACGAGCAGTACTTC.

V and J are TRBV29-1 and TRBJ2-1; 10 bases agree with TRBD2. Germline trimming cut 5 bases from V and 9 bases from J; bases unmatched to any gene: 13. CDR3 size: 15 residues. CDR1 and CDR2 from the germline V gene are SQVTM and ANQGSEA. The DNA of the CDR3 is TGCAGCGTTAGCACTAGCGGGATGGGTCAGGGTGAGCAGTTCTTC. Translating it yields CSVSTSGMGQGEQFF.

The sample holds many counts of this clonotype. V and J are TRBV7-2 and TRBJ1-3; TRBD1 matches at 7 bases. Germline V gives CDR1 SGHTA, CDR2 FQGNSA. CDR3 length: 13 residues. Trimming removed 4 bases from V and 4 bases from J; junction bases left unmatched: 1. The CDR3 region has the DNA TGTGCCAGCAGCTCGGACAGGGGAAACACCATATATTTT. Protein product: CASSSDRGNTIYF.

This clonotype was counted ten times or more. The rearrangement links TRBV20-1 to TRBJ1-6, with 10 positions matching TRBD1. CDR3 length: 15 residues. Trimming removed 0 bases from V and 10 bases from J; junction bases left unmatched: 6. From germline, CDR1 is DFQATT and CDR2 SNEGSKA (reference sequence). The CDR3 region has the DNA TGCAGTGCTAGAGACGGGACAGGGGTGTACTCACCCCTCCACTTT. It encodes CSARDGTGVYSPLHF.

The chain joins TRBV5-6 to TRBJ1-2; a weak D match, TRBD1 (5 bases). Germline values: CDR1 SGHDT, CDR2 YYEEEE. This CDR3 contains 15 residues. V lost 1 base, J lost 0 bases, and 10 bases lay in between. CDR3 bases: TGTGCCAGCAGCTTGTTGGCAGGGTCTAACTATGGCTACACCTTC. This translates into CASSLLAGSNYGYTF.

This clonotype appeared a few times. The rearrangement joins TRBV29-1 to TRBJ2-1, with 9 bases lining up with TRBD2. The CDR3 consists of 13 residues. With 7 bases clipped from V and 4 bases from J, the junction kept 5 bases outside the gene matches. Per the germline V gene, CDR1 is SQVTM and CDR2 is ANQGSEA. Here the CDR3 DNA reads TGCAGCGCCACGACTAGCGGATACAATGAGCAGTTCTTC. It translates to CSATTSGYNEQFF.

The chain recombines TRBV20-1 with TRBJ1-1; 10 nucleotides agree with TRBD1. The germline V gene has CDR1 DFQATT and CDR2 SNEGSKA (reference sequence). The CDR3 length is 15 residues. Trimming at V came to 5 bases and at J to 3 bases, leaving 9 bases not matched to a gene. The CDR3 reads CSAQTGGKGDTEAFF. In nucleotides, the CDR3 is TGCAGTGCTCAGACAGGGGGCAAGGGAGACACTGAAGCTTTCTTT.

This clonotype came up many times. This rearrangement joins TRBV5-5 to TRBJ2-2, with 9 bases that match TRBD1. Germline V gives CDR1 SGHKS, CDR2 YYEKEE (reference sequence). The CDR3 is made up of 16 amino acids. V was pared by 3 bases and J by 1 base, with 4 bases of the junction left unmatched. The chain's CDR3 is CASSWTGAMNTGELFF. CDR3 DNA: TGTGCCAGCAGCTGGACAGGGGCCATGAACACCGGGGAGCTGTTTTTT.

The chain is built from TRBV12-3 or TRBV12-4 and TRBJ2-7, with 8 positions matching TRBD2. Losses at the gene ends were 7 bases for V and 5 bases for J; bases not matched to a gene: 7. The CDR3 runs to 13 residues. In nucleotides, the CDR3 is TGTGCCAGCACCAGGACTAGCTGGAACGAGCAGTACTTC. Its protein product is CASTRTSWNEQYF.

V is TRBV7-6 and J is TRBJ2-7; 8 nucleotides line up with TRBD2. CDR1 is SGHVS and CDR2 is FNYEAQ in the germline V gene. This CDR3 has 15 residues. V lost 5 bases to trimming and J lost 4 bases; unmatched junction nucleotides: 10. The CDR3 DNA is TGTGCCAGCAGCCCTACTAGCGGAACGCGTTACGAGCAGTACTTC. Protein sequence: CASSPTSGTRYEQYF.

This clonotype has at least ten counts. The chain has TRBV12-3 or TRBV12-4 and TRBJ2-6; D tentatively reads TRBD1 or TRBD2 (5 bases each). This CDR3 spans 14 amino acids. V lost 5 bases and J lost 4, with 9 bases in between. The CDR3 region has the DNA TGTGCCAGCAGTAAGGGACCCGGGGCCAACGTCCTGACTTTC. Translation gives CASSKGPGANVLTF.

The chain carries TRBV5-1 and TRBJ2-3, with 7 nucleotides matching TRBD1. The V gene's germline CDR1 is SGHRS and CDR2 YFSETQ. J lost 0 bases, V lost 3 bases, and 10 bases had no gene match. The CDR3 consists of 17 residues. This CDR3 is CASSSENRGLSTDTQYF. CDR3 nucleotides: TGCGCCAGCAGCTCCGAAAACAGGGGATTAAGCACAGATACGCAGTATTTT.

V and J are TRBV7-3 and TRBJ2-3; tentatively, D is TRBD1 (5 bases). CDR3 length: 13 residues. The ends were cut back, 5 bases at V and 5 bases at J, with 11 bases in the middle. Germline-derived CDR1 and CDR2 are SGHTA and FQGTGA. The CDR3 region has the DNA TGTGCCAGCAGCAAATCCACAGGAGATACGCAGTATTTT. Amino acid sequence: CASSKSTGDTQYF.

The chain carries TRBV20-1 and TRBJ2-7; perhaps TRBD2 as D (6 bases). V lost 0 bases, J lost 0 bases, and 15 bases lay in between. The CDR3 covers 16 residues. CDR1 and CDR2 (germline): DFQATT, SNEGSKA (reference sequence). The CDR3 protein is CSARDPSSGSSYEQYF. The DNA for the CDR3 is TGCAGTGCTAGAGATCCGTCGTCCGGGAGCTCCTACGAGCAGTACTTC.

The V and J genes are TRBV2 and TRBJ2-3; TRBD1 matches 11 bases. V trimming: 3 bases; J trimming: 4 bases; junction bases outside the gene matches: 0. The CDR3 extends over 14 amino acids. Germline CDR1 reads SNHLY; CDR2 reads FYNNEI. CDR3 sequence: CASSEGQGADTQYF. As DNA, the CDR3 is TGTGCCAGCAGTGAGGGACAGGGGGCAGATACGCAGTATTTT.

CDR3 region: CASSAGSLGPTDTQYF. For the CDR3, the DNA is TGCGCCAGCAGCGCGGGATCTTTGGGGCCCACAGATACGCAGTATTTT. This chain links TRBV5-1 with TRBJ2-3; D perhaps matches TRBD2 (6 bases). V lost 4 bases to trimming and J lost 2 bases, with 17 bases between them. Germline V lookup: CDR1 SGHRS, CDR2 YFSETQ. The CDR3 is 16 residues long.